Sequencing of this T cell receptor (beta chain) was carried out in a study of blood T cells in healthy people across ages. The study's findings and limits: As age increased, TCR beta diversity per million T cells fell in a roughly linear fashion. There was a strong correlation between TCR beta diversity and naive T cell percentage. More naive CD4+ cells and higher diversity marked long-lived donors relative to aged donors.

Combining a sample-barcoded 5' primer with a J-beta primer mix, a second PCR ran for roughly 7 to 12 cycles. TCRdb redid the calling of the 5' RACE reads with MiXCR, one entry per CDR3 protein. Seen here are roughly 860,000 distinct CDR3 sequences, 60% to 80% observed once, and the top ten hold 25% to 30%. To note about this clonotype: What it recognizes is unknown.

The junction had 5 bases not matched to a gene; V was cut back by 5 bases and J by 1 base. This CDR3 contains 15 residues. The germline V gene has CDR1 LGHNA and CDR2 YSLEER. The V and J genes are TRBV4-3 and TRBJ2-3; 8 bases line up with TRBD2. This sequence was found in a man under 40 in good health. The sequenced sample consisted of blood. The CDR3 protein is CASSETAGGTDTQYF. The CDR3 nucleotides are TGCGCCAGCAGCGAGACAGCGGGAGGCACAGATACGCAGTATTTT.